The T cell receptor (beta chain) under discussion was sequenced for a study of T cells after yellow fever vaccination. Study results and limitations: At under 98% for CD4 and approximately 89% for CD8, most primary-vaccination clones showed up again after the booster. Repertoires sorted by FACS could include abundant clonotypes that are contaminants from the bulk population. The secondary response showed a weaker magnitude and a faster peak, day 5 versus 15.

Universal primer sites and UMIs were introduced during 5'RACE template-switching synthesis of TCR cDNA. In TCRdb, the 5' RACE reads were re-called with MiXCR into one record per CDR3 protein. The sample yields about 240,000 distinct CDR3 sequences, 6% to 7.5% seen once. This CDR3 comprises 14 residues. In germline, CDR1 is LGHNA, CDR2 YSLEER. The V end was cut by 0 bases, the J end by 1 base, with 5 bases between. This clonotype was seen only a few times. The antigen is not known. The rearrangement joins TRBV4-3 to TRBJ2-3; D gene uncertain. This specimen consisted of CD4+ T cells sorted from PBMCs, obtained 15 days after the yellow fever booster vaccination. The receptor comes from a man aged 30-40 years who received the YFV17D yellow fever vaccine. CDR3 in DNA: TGCGCCAGCAGCCAAGACGTACGCACAGATACGCAGTATTTT. Its protein is CASSQDVRTDTQYF.